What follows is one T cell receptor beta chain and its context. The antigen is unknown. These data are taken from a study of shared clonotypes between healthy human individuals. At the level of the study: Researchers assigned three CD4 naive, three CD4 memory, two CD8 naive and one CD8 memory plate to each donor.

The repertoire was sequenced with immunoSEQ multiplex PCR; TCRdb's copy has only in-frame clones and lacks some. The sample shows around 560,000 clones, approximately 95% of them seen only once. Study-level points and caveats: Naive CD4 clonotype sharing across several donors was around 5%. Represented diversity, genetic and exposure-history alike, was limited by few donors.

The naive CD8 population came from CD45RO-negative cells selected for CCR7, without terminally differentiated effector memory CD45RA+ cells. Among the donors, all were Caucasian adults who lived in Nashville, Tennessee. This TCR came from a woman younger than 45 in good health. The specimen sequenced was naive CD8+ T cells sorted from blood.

For the CDR3, the DNA is TGTGCCAGTACGACGGGGACAGGGGTCAGCACTGAAGCTTTCTTT. It codes for CASTTGTGVSTEAFF. V gene TRBV14 combines with J gene TRBJ1-1; 10 nucleotides match TRBD1. CDR3 size: 15 residues. CDR1 and CDR2 (germline): SGHDN, FVKESK. V lost 9 bases, J lost 4 bases, and 11 bases stayed unmatched.